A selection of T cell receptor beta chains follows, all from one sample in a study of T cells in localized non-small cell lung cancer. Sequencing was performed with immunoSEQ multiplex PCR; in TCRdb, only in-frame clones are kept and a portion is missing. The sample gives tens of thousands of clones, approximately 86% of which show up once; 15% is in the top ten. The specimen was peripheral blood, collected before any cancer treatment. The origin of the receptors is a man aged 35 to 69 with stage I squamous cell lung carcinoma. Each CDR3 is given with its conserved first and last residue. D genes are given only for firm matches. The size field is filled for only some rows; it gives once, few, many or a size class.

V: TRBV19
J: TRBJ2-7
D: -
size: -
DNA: TGTGCCAGTAAAAAGACGAACCGCTTATCCTACGAGCAGTACTTC
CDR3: CASKKTNRLSYEQYF

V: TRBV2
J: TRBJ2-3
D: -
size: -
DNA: TGTGCCAGCAGTTATAGCGAAGATACGCAGTATTTT
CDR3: CASSYSEDTQYF

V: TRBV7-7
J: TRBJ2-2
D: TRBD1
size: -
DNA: TGTGCCAGCAGCTTAGGAGGACAGGGATTCACCGGGGAGCTGTTTTTT
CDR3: CASSLGGQGFTGELFF

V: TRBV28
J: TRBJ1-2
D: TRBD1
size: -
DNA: TGTGCCAGCAGTGGGGACAGGGGGAGCTATGGCTACACCTTC
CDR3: CASSGDRGSYGYTF

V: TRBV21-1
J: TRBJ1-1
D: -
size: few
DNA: TGTGCCAGCACCCCGGTGGGTGAAGCTTTCTTT
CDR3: CASTPVGEAFF

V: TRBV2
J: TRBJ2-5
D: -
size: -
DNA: TGTGCCAGCAGTGTTCGGGATCCCCAGTACTTC
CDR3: CASSVRDPQYF

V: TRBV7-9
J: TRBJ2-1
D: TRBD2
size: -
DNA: TGTGCCAGCAGCCCGCCCCTTCGGGGGGGAAATGAGCAGTTCTTC
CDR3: CASSPPLRGGNEQFF

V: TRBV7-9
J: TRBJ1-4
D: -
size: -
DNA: TGTGCCAGCAGCTTAGGCCGGATGAATGAAAAACTGTTTTTT
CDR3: CASSLGRMNEKLFF

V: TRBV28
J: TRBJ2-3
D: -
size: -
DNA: TGTGCCAGCTCGAGGGGGGGAAGCACAGATACGCAGTATTTT
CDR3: CASSRGGSTDTQYF

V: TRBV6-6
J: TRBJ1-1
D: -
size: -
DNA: TGTGCCAGCAGGCGAACAGCCCTGGCTGAAGCTTTCTTT
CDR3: CASRRTALAEAFF

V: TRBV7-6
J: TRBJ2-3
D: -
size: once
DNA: TGTGCCAGCAGCTTAGCGGGGGCCTCAACAGATACGCAGTATTTT
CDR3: CASSLAGASTDTQYF

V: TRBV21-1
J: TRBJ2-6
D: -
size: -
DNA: TGTGCCAGCAGCTCACGAATAGGACTGATCTCTGGGGCCAACGTCCTGACTTTC
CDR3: CASSSRIGLISGANVLTF

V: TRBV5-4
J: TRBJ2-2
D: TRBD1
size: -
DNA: TGTGCCAGCAGCTCCCTCACAGGGGGCCACACCGGGGAGCTGTTTTTT
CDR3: CASSSLTGGHTGELFF

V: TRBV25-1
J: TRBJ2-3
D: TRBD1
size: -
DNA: TGTGCCAGCAGTGTGCCCGGGACAGCTACAGATACGCAGTATTTT
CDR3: CASSVPGTATDTQYF

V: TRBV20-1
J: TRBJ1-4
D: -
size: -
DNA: TGCAGTGGCAACCAAAATGAAAAACTGTTTTTT
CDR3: CSGNQNEKLFF

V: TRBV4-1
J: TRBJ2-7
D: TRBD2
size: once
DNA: TGCGCCAGCAGCAGTTCGGGTAGCGGGGTCTCCTACGAGCAGTACTTC
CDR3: CASSSSGSGVSYEQYF

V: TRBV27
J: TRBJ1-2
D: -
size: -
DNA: TGTGCCAGCAGTTCCGGGAACCCCCCTAGCTATGGCTACACCTTC
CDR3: CASSSGNPPSYGYTF

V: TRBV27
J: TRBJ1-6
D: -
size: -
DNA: TGTGCCAGCAGTTTCGGTGGGACCTCCTATAATTCACCCCTCCACTTT
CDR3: CASSFGGTSYNSPLHF

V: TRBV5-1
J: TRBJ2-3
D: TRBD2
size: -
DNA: TGCGCCAGCGCGGGGACTAGCGGGAGAAGCACAGATACGCAGTATTTT
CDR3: CASAGTSGRSTDTQYF

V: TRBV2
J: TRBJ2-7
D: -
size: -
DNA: TGTGCCAGCAGTGGGCAGGGGAGGAACTACGAGCAGTACTTC
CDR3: CASSGQGRNYEQYF

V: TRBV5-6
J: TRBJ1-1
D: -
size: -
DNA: TGTGCCAGCAGCTCCAGGGTGTTAGGCACTGAAGCTTTCTTT
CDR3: CASSSRVLGTEAFF

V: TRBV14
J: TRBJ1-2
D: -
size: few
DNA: TGTGCCAGCAGCAAAGAGGCGGTTTTCGGCTATGGCTACACCTTC
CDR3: CASSKEAVFGYGYTF

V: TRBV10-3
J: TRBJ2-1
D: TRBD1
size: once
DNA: TGTGCCATCAGTGAGATGGACAGGGATGGGTCTGGCTACAATGAGCAGTTCTTC
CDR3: CAISEMDRDGSGYNEQFF

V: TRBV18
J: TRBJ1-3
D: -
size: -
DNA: TGTGCCAGCTCATCTAGGGGGTCTGGAAACACCATATATTTT
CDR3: CASSSRGSGNTIYF

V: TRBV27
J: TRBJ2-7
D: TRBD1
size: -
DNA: TGTGCCAGCAGTTTCGGACAGGGGGCGCGAGACGAGCAGTACTTC
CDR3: CASSFGQGARDEQYF

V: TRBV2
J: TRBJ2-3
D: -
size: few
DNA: TGTGCCAGCAGTCCCAGGACTAGCACAGATACGCAGTATTTT
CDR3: CASSPRTSTDTQYF

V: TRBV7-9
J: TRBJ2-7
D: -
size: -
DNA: TGTGCCAGCAGCTTAACCCGCAGGGCCGCTTACGAGCAGTACTTC
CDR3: CASSLTRRAAYEQYF

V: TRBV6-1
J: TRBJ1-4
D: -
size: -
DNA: TGTGCCAGCAGTATCAGGGGACAAGCTAATGAAAAACTGTTTTTT
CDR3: CASSIRGQANEKLFF

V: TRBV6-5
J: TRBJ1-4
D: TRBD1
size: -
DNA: TGTGCCAGCAGTCGGGACAGGGCGAATGAAAAACTGTTTTTT
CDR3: CASSRDRANEKLFF

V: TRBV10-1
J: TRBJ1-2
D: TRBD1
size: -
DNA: TGCGCCAGCACCGAAGAAAAATGGGACAGGGGGCATTACTATGGAGGCTACACCTTC
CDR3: CASTEEKWDRGHYYGGYTF

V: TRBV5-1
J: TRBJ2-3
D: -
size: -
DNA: TGCGCCAGCAGCTTGGGGAGGGTCGGGGATACGCAGTATTTT
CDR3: CASSLGRVGDTQYF

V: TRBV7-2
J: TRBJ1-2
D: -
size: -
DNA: TGTGCCGCCAGCTTAGATCGGTGGGGTGGCTACACCTTC
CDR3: CAASLDRWGGYTF

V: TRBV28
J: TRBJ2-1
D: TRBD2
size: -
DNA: TGTGCCAGCAGTTTATGGCAGCGGGGGGGAGGGAATGAGCAGTTCTTC
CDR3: CASSLWQRGGGNEQFF

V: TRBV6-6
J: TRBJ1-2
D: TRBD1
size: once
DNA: TGTGCCATTAAGCCGGGACAGGGGCACTATGGCTACACCTTC
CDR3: CAIKPGQGHYGYTF

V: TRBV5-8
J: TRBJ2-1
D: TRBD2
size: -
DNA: TGTGCCAGCAGCTTTCACGGGACTAGCGGGGCCAATGAGCAGTTCTTC
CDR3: CASSFHGTSGANEQFF

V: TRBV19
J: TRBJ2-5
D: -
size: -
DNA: TGTGCCAGTAGTATCGGGCTGGGGCAAGAGACCCAGTACTTC
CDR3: CASSIGLGQETQYF

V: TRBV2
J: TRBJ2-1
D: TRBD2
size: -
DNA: TGTGCCAGCAGTGAGGGGATGCGGGGGGGCATCAATGAGCAGTTCTTC
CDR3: CASSEGMRGGINEQFF

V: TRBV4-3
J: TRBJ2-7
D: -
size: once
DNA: TGCGCCAGCAGCCAAGATGGTGGAGCAGCCCGGTACTTC
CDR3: CASSQDGGAARYF

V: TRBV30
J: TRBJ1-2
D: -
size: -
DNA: TGTGCCTGGAGTGTAAGGAGGGTTGGTGGCTACACCTTC
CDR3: CAWSVRRVGGYTF

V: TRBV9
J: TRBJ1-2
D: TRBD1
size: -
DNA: TGTGCCAGCAGCGTAGGACAGGGGGCTCTGCCGCTGTATGGCTACACCTTC
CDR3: CASSVGQGALPLYGYTF

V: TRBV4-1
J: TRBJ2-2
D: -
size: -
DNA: TGCGCCAGCAGCCAAGTATGGGGGGCGAAAACCGGGGAGCTGTTTTTT
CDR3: CASSQVWGAKTGELFF

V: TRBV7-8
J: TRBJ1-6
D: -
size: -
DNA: TGTGCCAGCAGCACCAGTTCCCACAGAACCCTGACCAGGAATTCACCCCTCCACTTT
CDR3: CASSTSSHRTLTRNSPLHF

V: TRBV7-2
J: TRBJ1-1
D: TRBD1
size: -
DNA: TGTGCCAGCAGCGTCGGACAGGGAGGAACTGAAGCTTTCTTT
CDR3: CASSVGQGGTEAFF

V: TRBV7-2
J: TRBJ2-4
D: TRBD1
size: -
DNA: TGTGCCAGCAGCCAGACAGGGTGGGCAAACATTCAGTACTTC
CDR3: CASSQTGWANIQYF

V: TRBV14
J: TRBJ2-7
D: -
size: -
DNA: TGTGCCAGCAGCCGGCTGCCCTCCTACGAGCAGTACTTC
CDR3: CASSRLPSYEQYF

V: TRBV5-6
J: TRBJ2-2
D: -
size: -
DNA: TGTGCCAGCAGCTTGAGACAGAGACTCACCGGGGAGCTGTTTTTT
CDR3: CASSLRQRLTGELFF

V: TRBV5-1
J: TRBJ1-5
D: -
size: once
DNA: TGCGCCAGCAGCTTGGGGGCAGGGAATCAGCCCCAGCATTTT
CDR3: CASSLGAGNQPQHF

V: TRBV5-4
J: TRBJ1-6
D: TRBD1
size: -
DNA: TGTGCCAGCAGCTCCGACAGGGGGGTTAATTCACCCCTCCACTTT
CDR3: CASSSDRGVNSPLHF

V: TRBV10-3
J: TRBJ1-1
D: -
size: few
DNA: TGTGCCATCAGTGAGTCCCAGGGAAACGGAGCTTTCTTT
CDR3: CAISESQGNGAFF

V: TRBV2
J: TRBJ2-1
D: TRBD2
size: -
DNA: TGTGCCAGCAGTGGCCCCCAACTAGCGACCCATGAGCAGTTCTTC
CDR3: CASSGPQLATHEQFF

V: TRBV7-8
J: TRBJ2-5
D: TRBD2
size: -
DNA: TGTGCCAGCAGCCCAACGGGACTAGCGGGGGAGACCCAAGAGACCCAGTACTTC
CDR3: CASSPTGLAGETQETQYF

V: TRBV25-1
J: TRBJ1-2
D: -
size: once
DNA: TGTGCCAGCAGTGAATTCGGCCCTGGGGCCTATGGCTACACCTTC
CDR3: CASSEFGPGAYGYTF

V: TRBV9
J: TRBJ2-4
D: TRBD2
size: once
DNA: TGTGCCAGCAGCCCGGTCGGGGGGGCCAAAAACATTCAGTACTTC
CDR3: CASSPVGGAKNIQYF

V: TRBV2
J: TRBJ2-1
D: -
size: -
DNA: TGTGCCAGCAGTAGAGACATATCGCAGTTCTTC
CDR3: CASSRDISQFF

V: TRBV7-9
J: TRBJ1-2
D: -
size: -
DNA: TGTGCCAGCAGCGGGGGAGGCCGATGGGGCTACACCTTC
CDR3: CASSGGGRWGYTF

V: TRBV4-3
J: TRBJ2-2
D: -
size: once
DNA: TGCGCCAGCAGCCAATCATTAGCGGAGTACACCGGGGAGCTGTTTTTT
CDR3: CASSQSLAEYTGELFF